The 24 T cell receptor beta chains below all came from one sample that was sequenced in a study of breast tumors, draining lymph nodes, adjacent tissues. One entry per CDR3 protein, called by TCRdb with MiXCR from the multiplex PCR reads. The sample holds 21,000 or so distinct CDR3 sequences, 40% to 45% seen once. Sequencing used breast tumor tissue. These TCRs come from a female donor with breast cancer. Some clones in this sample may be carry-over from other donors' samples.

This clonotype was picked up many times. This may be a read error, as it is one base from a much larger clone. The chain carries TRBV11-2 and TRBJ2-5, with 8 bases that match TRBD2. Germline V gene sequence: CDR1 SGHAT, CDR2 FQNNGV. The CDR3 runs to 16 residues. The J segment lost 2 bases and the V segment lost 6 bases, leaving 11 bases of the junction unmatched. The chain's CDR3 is CASSLRGGTRQETQYF. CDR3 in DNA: TGTGCCAGCAGTCTTCGGGGGGGGACAAGACAAGAGACCCAGTACTTC.

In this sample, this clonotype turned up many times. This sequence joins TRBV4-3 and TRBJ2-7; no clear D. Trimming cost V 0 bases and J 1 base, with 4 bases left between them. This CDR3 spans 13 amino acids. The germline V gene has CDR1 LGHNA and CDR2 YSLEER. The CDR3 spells CASSQEVSYEQYF. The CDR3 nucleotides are TGCGCCAGCAGCCAAGAGGTGTCCTACGAGCAGTACTTC.

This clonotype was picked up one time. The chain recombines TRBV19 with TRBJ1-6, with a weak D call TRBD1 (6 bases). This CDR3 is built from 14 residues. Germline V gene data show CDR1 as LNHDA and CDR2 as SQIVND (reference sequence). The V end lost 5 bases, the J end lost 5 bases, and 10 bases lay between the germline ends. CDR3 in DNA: TGTGCCAGTAGTTGGGGACAAGATAATTCACCCCTCCACTTT. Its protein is CASSWGQDNSPLHF.

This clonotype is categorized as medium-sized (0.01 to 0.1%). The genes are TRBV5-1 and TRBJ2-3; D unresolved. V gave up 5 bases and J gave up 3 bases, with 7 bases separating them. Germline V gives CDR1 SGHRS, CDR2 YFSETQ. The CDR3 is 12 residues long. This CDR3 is CASRAETDTQYF. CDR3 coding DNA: TGCGCCAGCAGGGCGGAGACAGATACGCAGTATTTT.

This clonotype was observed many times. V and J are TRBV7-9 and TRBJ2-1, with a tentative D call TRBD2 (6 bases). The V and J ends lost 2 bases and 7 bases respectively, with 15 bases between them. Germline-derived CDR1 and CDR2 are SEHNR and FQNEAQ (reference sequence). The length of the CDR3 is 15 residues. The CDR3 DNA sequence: TGTGCCAGCAGCTTATGGGGGGACCGGGGGAATGAGCAGTTCTTC. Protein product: CASSLWGDRGNEQFF.

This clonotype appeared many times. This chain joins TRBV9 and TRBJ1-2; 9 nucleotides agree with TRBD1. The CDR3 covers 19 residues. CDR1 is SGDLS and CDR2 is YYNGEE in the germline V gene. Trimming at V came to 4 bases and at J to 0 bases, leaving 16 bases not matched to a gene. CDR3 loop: CASSFGQGKNDIANYGYTF. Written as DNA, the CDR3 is TGTGCCAGCAGCTTCGGACAGGGGAAAAATGATATAGCTAACTATGGCTACACCTTC.

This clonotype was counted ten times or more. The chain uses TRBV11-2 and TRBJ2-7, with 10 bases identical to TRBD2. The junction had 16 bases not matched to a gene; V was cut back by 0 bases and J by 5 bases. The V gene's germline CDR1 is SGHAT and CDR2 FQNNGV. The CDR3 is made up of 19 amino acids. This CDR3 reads CASSLDNLSGRAGYDEQYF. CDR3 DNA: TGTGCCAGCAGCTTAGATAATCTGAGCGGGAGGGCCGGGTACGACGAGCAGTACTTC. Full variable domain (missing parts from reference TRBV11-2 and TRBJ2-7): EAGVAQSPRYKIIEKRQSVAFWCNPISGHATLYWYQQILGQGPKLLIQFQNNGVVDDSQLPKDRFSAERLKGVDSTLKIQPAKLEDSAVYLCASSLDNLSGRAGYDEQYFGPGTRLTVT.

The CDR3 coding sequence is TGTGCCAGCTCACCACGGGGCGGGGAGACCGGGGAGCTGTTTTTT. Amino acids: CASSPRGGETGELFF. The chain is built from TRBV18 and TRBJ2-2; the D gene is possibly TRBD2 (6 bases). Germline V gene sequence: CDR1 KGHSH, CDR2 LQKENI. This CDR3 is 15 amino acids long. V was shortened by 1 base and J by 5 bases, with 11 bases between the two germline ends.

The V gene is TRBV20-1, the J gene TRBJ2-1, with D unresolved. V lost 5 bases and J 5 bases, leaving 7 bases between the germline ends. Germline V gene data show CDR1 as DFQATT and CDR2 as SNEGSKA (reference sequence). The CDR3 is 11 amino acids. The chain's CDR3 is CSARTHNEQFF. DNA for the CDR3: TGCAGTGCTCGGACCCACAATGAGCAGTTCTTC.

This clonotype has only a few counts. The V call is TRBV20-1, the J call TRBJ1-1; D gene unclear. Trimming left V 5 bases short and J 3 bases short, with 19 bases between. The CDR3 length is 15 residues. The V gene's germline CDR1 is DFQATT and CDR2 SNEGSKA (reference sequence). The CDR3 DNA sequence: TGCAGTGCTTTCTATCCGGCACTTAGGTACACTGAAGCTTTCTTT. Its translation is CSAFYPALRYTEAFF.

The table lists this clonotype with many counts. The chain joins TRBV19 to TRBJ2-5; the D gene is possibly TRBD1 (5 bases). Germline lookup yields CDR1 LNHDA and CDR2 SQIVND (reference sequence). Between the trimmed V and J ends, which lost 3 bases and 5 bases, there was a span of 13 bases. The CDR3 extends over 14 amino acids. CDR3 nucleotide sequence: TGTGCCAGTAGTATCTTGGCAGGGTACGAGACCCAGTACTTC. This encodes CASSILAGYETQYF.

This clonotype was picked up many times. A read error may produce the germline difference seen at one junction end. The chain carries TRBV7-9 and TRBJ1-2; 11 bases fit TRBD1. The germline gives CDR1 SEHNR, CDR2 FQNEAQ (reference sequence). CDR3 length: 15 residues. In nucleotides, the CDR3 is TGTGCCAGCTTTCGGACAGGGGGCGACGACTATGGCTACCCCTTC. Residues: CASFRTGGDDYGYPF.

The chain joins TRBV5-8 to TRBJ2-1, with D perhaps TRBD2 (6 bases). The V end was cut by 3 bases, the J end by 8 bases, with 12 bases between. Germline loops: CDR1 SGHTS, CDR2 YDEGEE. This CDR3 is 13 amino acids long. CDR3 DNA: TGTGCCAGCAGCTCCCGGGACTTTCATGAGCAGTTCTTC. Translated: CASSSRDFHEQFF.

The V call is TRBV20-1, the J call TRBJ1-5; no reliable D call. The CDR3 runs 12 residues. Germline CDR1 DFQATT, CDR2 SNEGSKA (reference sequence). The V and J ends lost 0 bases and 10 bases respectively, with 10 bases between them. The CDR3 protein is CSARDPNSPQHF. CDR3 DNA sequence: TGCAGTGCTAGAGATCCAAACTCCCCCCAGCATTTT.

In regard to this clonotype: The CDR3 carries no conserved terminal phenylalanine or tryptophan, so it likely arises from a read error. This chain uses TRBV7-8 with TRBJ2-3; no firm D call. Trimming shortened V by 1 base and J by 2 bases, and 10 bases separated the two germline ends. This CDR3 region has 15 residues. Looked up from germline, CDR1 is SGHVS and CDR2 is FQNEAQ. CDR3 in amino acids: CASSLDGKYTDTQYL. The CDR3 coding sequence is TGTGCCAGCAGCTTAGATGGGAAATACACAGATACGCAGTATCTT.

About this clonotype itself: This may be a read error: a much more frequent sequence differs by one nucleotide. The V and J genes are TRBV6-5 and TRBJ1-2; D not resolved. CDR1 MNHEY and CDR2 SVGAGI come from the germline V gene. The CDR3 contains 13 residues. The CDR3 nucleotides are TGTGCCGGCAGAGGTTTGTCGGACTATGGCTACACCTTC. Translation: CAGRGLSDYGYTF.

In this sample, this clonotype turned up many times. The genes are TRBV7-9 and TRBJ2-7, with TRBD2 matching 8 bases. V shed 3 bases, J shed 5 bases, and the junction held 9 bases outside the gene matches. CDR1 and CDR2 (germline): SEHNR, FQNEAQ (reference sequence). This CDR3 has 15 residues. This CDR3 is CASSFSAGGQNEQYF. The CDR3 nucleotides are TGTGCCAGCAGCTTTTCGGCGGGAGGTCAGAACGAGCAGTACTTC.

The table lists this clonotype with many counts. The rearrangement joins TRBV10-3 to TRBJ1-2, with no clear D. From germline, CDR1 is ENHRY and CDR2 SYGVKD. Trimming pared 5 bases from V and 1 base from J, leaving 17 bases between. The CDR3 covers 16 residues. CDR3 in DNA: TGTGCCATCAGTCCCAACCTATTTGGTGGTAACTATGGCTACACCTTC. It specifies CAISPNLFGGNYGYTF.

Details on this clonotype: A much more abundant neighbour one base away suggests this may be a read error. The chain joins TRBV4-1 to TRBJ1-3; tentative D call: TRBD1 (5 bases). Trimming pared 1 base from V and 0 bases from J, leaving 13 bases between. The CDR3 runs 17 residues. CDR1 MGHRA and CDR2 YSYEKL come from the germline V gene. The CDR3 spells CASSQGLRGHSGNTIYF. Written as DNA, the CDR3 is TGCGCCAGCAGCCAAGGCCTTCGGGGCCACTCTGGAAACACCATATATTTT.

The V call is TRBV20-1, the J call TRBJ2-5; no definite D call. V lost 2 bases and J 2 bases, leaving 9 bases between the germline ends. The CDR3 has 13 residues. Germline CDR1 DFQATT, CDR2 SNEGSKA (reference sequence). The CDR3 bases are TGCAGTGCTAGAAAGCCTAATCAAGAGACCCAGTACTTC. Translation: CSARKPNQETQYF.

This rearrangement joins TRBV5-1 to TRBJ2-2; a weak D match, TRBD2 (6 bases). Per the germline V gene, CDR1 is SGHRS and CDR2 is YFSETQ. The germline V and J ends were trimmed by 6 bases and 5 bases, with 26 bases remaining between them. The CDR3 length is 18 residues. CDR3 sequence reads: CASKSSTSGGVGTGELFF. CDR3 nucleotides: TGCGCCAGCAAGTCATCTACCAGCGGCGGGGTTGGGACCGGGGAGCTGTTTTTT.

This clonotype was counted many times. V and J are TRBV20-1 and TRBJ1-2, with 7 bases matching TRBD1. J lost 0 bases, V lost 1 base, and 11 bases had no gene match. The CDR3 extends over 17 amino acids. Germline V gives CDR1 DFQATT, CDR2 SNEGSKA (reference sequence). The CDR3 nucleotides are TGCAGTGCTAGAGGGGGTGGACCGGGACAGACTAACTATGGCTACACCTTC. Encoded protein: CSARGGGPGQTNYGYTF.

The CDR3 spells CATSKDRATDTQYF. The CDR3 nucleotides are TGTGCCACCAGCAAGGACAGGGCCACAGATACGCAGTATTTT. The V call is TRBV24-1, the J call TRBJ2-3; 8 bases align to TRBD1. Unmatched junction bases numbered 4, after V lost 7 bases and J lost 2 bases. The CDR3 has 14 amino acids. In germline, CDR1 is KGHDR, CDR2 SFDVKD.

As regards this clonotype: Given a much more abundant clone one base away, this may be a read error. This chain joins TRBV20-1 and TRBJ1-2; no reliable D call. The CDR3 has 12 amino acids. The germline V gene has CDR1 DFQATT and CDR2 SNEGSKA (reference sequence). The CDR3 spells CSAQKGSYGSTF. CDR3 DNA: TGCAGCGCCCAGAAAGGTTCTTATGGCTCCACCTTC.